The entry below gives a single T cell receptor (beta chain) sequence along with its context. Its antigen is unidentified. Sample treatment: oral pan-JAK inhibitor, 5-10 mg twice daily. This CDR3 is 14 amino acids long. Germline V CDR1 and CDR2: LGHNA, YSLEER. V was trimmed by 0 bases and J by 4 bases, leaving 9 bases between them. This entry belongs to a study of CD8+ T cells in alopecia areata. Overall study findings and caveats: Tofacitinib delivered significant drops in scalp clonality and in expanded CD8+ clones among the top 100. Scalp sample data also include resident alphabeta T cells from normal skin.

Extraction and reverse transcription of RNA yielded cDNA as the sequencing template. The data were produced by immunoSEQ multiplex PCR, yet TCRdb's version contains in-frame clones alone and is incomplete. This table holds 110,000 or so clones, 55% to 60% found once. The TCR was taken from a human donor with alopecia areata. V usage is TRBV4-3 and J usage is TRBJ1-2; possibly TRBD1 for D (5 bases). Sequencing used CD4+ T cells sorted from blood, obtained at week 24, from a patient treated with tofacitinib. CDR3 in amino acids: CASSQESRGYGYTF. CDR3 in DNA: TGCGCCAGCAGCCAAGAGAGTAGGGGCTATGGCTACACCTTC.